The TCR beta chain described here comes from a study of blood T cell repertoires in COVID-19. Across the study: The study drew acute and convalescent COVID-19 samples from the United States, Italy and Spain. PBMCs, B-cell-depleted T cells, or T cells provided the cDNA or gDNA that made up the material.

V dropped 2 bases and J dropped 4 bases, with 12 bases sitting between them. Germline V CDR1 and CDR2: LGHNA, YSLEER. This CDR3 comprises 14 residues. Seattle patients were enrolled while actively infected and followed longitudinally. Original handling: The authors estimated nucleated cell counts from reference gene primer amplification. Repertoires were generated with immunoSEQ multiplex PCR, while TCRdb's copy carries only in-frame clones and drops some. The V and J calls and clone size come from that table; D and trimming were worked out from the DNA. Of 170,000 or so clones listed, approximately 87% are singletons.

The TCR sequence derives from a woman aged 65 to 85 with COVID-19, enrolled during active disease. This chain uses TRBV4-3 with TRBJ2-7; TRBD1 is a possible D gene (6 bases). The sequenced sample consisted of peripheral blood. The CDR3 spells CASSQQSQGYEQYF. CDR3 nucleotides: TGCGCCAGCAGCCAACAATCACAGGGATACGAGCAGTACTTC.